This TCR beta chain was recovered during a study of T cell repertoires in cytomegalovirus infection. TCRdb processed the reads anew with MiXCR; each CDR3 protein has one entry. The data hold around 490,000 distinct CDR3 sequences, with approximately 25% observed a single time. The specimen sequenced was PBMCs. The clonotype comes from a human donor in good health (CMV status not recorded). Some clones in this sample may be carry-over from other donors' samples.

The DNA for the CDR3 is TGTGCCAGCAGTTTCGACAGGGGTAGGGCCAACGTCCTGACTTTC. It is translated as CASSFDRGRANVLTF. V gene TRBV12-3 or TRBV12-4 combines with J gene TRBJ2-6; 8 bases line up with TRBD1. The ends lost 3 bases at V and 5 bases at J; junction bases unmatched: 3. The CDR3 sequence is 15 residues long.